This TCR beta chain emerged from a study of T cell changes during pregnancy in multiple sclerosis (dated 2019 in TCRdb). Some background on the complete study: Changes in the T cell repertoire over the course of pregnancy were examined in this study in women with multiple sclerosis.

The library was prepared using the immunoSEQ multiplex PCR assay. The source is immuneACCESS, and TCRdb retained only in-frame sequences with V and J called. Part of the clones is not carried over; for the studies checked, unresolved V genes explain less than half of this, and the remainder is unexplained. The sample table lists 35,000 to 45,000 clones, 85% to 90% of them with a count of one. The top ten clones comprise roughly 0.58% of the sample. Regarding this clone: What this receptor recognizes is not known. Base qualities are not recorded, but no much larger clone differs from it by a single base.

CDR1 and CDR2 (MNHEY, SVGAGI) derive from the germline V gene. V ends up 3 bases short and J 4 bases short, with an unmatched junction base count of 9. Including the terminal cysteine and phenylalanine, the CDR3 comprises 16 residues. Only CDR3 DNA remains: 48 bases, in frame from the first base. The clonotype comes from a female donor with multiple sclerosis, enrolled in a pregnancy study. Here the chain combines TRBV6-5 and TRBJ2-7; a stretch of 10 junction bases matches TRBD1. The sample was CD4+ T cells from peripheral blood mononuclear cells, taken in the first trimester of pregnancy. The base sequence is TGTGCCAGCAGTTATTATCCACCGGGACAGGGGTACGAGCAGTACTTC. It specifies CASSYYPPGQGYEQYF.